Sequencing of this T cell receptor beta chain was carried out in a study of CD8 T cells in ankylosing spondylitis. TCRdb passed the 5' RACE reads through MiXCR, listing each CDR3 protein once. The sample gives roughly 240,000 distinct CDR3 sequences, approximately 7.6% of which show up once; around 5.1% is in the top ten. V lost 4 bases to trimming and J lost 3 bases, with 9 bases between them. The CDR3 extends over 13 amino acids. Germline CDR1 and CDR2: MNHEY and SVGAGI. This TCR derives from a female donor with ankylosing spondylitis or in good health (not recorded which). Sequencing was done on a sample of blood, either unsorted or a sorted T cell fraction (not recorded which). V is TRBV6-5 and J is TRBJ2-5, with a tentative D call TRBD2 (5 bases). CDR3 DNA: TGTGCCAGCAGTTTCGTGGGAGAAGAGACCCAGTACTTC. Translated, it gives CASSFVGEETQYF.